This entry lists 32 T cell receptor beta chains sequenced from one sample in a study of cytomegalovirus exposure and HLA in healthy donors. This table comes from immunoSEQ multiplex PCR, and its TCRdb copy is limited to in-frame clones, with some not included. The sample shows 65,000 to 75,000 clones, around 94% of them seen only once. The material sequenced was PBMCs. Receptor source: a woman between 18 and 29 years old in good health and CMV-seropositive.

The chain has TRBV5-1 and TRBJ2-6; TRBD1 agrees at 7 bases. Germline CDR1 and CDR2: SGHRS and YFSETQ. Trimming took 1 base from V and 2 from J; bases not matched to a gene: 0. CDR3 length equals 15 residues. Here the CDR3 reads CASSLTGAGANVLTF. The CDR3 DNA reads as TGCGCCAGCAGCTTGACAGGGGCTGGGGCCAACGTCCTGACTTTC.

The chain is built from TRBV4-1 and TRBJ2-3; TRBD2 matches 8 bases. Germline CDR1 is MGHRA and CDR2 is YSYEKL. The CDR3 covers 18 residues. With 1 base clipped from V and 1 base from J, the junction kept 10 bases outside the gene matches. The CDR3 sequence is CASSQVGRRRGGTDTQYF. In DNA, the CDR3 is TGCGCCAGCAGCCAAGTTGGCCGGAGGCGGGGGGGCACAGATACGCAGTATTTT.

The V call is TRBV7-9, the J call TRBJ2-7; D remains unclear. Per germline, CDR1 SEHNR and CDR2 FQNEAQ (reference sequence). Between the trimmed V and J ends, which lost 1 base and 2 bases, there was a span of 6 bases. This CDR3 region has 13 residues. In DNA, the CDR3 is TGTGCCAGCAGCTTAGACGGTACCTACGAGCAGTACTTC. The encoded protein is CASSLDGTYEQYF.

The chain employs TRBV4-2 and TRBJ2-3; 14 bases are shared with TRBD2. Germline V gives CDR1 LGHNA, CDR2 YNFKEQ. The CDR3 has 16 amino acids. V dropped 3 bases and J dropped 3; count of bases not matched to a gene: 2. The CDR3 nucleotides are TGTGCCAGCAGCCAGGGGACTAGCGGGAGTACAGATACGCAGTATTTT. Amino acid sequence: CASSQGTSGSTDTQYF.

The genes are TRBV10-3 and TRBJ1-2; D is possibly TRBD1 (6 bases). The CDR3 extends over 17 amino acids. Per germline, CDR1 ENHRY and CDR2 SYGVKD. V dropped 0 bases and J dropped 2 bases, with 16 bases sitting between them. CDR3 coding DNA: TGTGCCATCAGTGAGTCGATGTTAGGGCAGGGGAACTATGGCTACACCTTC. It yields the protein CAISESMLGQGNYGYTF.

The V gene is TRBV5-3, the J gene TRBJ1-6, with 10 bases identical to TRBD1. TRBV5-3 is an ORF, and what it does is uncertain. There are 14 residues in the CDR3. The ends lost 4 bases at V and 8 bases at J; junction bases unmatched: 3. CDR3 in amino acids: CARSHGTGDSPLHF. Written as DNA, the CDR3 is TGTGCCAGAAGCCACGGGACAGGGGATTCACCCCTCCACTTT.

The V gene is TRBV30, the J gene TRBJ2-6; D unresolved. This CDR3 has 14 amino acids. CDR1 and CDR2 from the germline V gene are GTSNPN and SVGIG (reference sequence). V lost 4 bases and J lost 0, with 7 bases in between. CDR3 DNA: TGTGCCTGGACTACCAACTCTGGGGCCAACGTCCTGACTTTC. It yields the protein CAWTTNSGANVLTF.

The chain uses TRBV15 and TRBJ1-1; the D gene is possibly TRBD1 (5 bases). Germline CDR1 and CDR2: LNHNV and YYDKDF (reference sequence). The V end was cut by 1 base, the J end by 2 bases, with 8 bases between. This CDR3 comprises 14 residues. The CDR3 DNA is TGTGCCACCAGCAGAGCTACAGGCAACACTGAAGCTTTCTTT. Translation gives CATSRATGNTEAFF.

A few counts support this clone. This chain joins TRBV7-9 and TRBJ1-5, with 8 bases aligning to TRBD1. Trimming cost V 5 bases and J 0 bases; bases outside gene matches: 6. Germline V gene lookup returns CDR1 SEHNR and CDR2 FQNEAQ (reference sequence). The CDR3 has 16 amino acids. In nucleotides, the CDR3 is TGTGCCAGCAGCACCGGACAGGGCGGTAGCAATCAGCCCCAGCATTTT. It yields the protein CASSTGQGGSNQPQHF. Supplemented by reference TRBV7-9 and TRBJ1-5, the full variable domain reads DTGVSQNPRHKITKRGQNVTFRCDPISEHNRLYWYRQTLGQGPEFLTYFQNEAQLEKSRLLSDRFSAERPKGSFSTLEIQRTEQGDSAMYLCASSTGQGGSNQPQHFGDGTRLSIL.

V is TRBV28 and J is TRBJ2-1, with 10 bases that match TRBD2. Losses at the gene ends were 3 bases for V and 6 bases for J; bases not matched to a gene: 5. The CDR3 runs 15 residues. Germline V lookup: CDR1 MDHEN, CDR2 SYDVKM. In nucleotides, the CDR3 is TGTGCCAGCAGTTTCCGGGGACTAGCGTCCAATGAGCAGTTCTTC. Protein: CASSFRGLASNEQFF.

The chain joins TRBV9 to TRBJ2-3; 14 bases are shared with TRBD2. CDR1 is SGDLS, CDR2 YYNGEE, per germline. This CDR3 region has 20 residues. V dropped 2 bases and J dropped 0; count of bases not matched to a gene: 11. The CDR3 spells CASSVGTSGSWISSTDTQYF. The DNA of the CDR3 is TGTGCCAGCAGCGTGGGGACTAGCGGGAGTTGGATATCTAGCACAGATACGCAGTATTTT.

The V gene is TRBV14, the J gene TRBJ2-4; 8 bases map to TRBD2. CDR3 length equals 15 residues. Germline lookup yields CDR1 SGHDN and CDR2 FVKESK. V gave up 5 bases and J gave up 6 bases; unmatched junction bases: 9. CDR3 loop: CASSEVRSGRNIQYF. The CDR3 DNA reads TGTGCCAGCAGCGAAGTCAGAAGCGGGAGAAACATTCAGTACTTC.

The CDR3 DNA sequence: TGTGCCAGCAGTCTCGGGACAGCAAATCAGCCCCAGCATTTT. Protein sequence: CASSLGTANQPQHF. This rearrangement joins TRBV6-5 to TRBJ1-5; 7 positions match TRBD1. Trimming took 5 bases from V and 4 from J; bases not matched to a gene: 5. The germline V gene encodes CDR1 MNHEY and CDR2 SVGAGI. There are 14 residues in the CDR3.

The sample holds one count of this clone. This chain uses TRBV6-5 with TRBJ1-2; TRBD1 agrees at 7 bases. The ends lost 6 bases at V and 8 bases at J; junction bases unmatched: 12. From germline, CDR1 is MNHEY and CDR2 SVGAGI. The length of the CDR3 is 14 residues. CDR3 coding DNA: TGTGCCAGCAGCCCCAGACAGGGCCCCTGGGGCTACACCTTC. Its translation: CASSPRQGPWGYTF.

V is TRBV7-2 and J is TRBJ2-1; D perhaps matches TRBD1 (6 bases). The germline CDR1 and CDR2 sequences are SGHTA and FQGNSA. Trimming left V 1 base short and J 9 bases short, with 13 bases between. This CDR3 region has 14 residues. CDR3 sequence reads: CASSLDWRRGEQFF. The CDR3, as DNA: TGTGCCAGCAGCTTAGATTGGCGCAGGGGTGAGCAGTTCTTC.

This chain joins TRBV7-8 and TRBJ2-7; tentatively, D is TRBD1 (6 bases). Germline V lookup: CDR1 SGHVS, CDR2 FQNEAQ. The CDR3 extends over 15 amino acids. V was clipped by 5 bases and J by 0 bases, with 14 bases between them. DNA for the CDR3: TGTGCCAGCAGCGCACCTACAGGGATCTCCTACGAGCAGTACTTC. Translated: CASSAPTGISYEQYF.

The CDR3 is CASLRGASSYNEQFF. The CDR3 nucleotides are TGTGCCAGCCTCAGGGGCGCGAGCTCCTACAATGAGCAGTTCTTC. The chain has TRBV18 and TRBJ2-1; D possibly corresponds to TRBD1 (6 bases). V shed 8 bases and J shed 0 bases, with 14 bases lying between them. The V gene's germline CDR1 is KGHSH and CDR2 LQKENI. The CDR3 length is 15 residues.

CDR3 sequence reads: CASSLPTTGRENTEAFF. Here the CDR3 DNA reads TGTGCCAGCAGCCTCCCAACGACAGGGCGAGAAAACACTGAAGCTTTCTTT. The gene calls are TRBV7-9 and TRBJ1-1; 7 nucleotides match TRBD1. The trim removed 5 bases at V and 2 bases at J, leaving 14 bases unmatched. CDR3 length: 17 amino acids. Germline V gene lookup returns CDR1 SEHNR and CDR2 FQNEAQ (reference sequence).

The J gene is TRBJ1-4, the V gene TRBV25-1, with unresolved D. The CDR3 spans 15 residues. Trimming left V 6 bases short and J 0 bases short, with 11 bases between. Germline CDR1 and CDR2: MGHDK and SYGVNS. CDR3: CASSAEGATNEKLFF. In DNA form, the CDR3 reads TGTGCCAGCAGCGCAGAGGGTGCAACTAATGAAAAACTGTTTTTT.

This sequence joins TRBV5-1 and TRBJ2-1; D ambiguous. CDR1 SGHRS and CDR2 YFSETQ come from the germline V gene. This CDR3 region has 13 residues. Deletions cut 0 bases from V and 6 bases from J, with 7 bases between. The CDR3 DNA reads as TGCGCCAGCAGCTTGGGTTTCCTCAATGAGCAGTTCTTC. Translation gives CASSLGFLNEQFF.

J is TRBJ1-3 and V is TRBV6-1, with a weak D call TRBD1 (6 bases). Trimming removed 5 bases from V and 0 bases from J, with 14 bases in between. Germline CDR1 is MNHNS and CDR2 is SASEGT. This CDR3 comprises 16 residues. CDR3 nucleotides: TGTGCCAGCAGTAAAGAGACAGGCTTCTCTGGAAACACCATATATTTT. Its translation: CASSKETGFSGNTIYF.

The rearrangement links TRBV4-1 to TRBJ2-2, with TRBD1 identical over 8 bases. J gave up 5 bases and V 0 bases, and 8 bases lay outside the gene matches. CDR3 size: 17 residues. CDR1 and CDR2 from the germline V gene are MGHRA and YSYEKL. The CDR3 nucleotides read TGCGCCAGCAGCCAAGATCCGAGACAGGGGAGAACCGGGGAGCTGTTTTTT. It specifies CASSQDPRQGRTGELFF.

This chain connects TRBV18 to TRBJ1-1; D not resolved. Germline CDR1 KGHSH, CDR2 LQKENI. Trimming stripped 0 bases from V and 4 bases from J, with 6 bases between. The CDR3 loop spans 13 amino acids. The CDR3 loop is CASSPPPGTEAFF. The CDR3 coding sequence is TGTGCCAGCTCACCACCCCCGGGCACTGAAGCTTTCTTT. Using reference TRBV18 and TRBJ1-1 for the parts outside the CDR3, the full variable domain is NAGVMQNPRHLVRRRGQEARLRCSPMKGHSHVYWYRQLPEEGLKFMVYLQKENIIDESGMPKERFSAEFPKEGPSILRIQQVVRGDSAAYFCASSPPPGTEAFFGQGTRLTVV.

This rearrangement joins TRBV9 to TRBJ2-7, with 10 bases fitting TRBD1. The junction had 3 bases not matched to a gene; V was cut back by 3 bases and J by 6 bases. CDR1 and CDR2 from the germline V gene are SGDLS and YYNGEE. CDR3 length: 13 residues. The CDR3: CASSATGGGEQYF. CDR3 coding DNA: TGTGCCAGCAGCGCGACAGGGGGCGGCGAGCAGTACTTC.

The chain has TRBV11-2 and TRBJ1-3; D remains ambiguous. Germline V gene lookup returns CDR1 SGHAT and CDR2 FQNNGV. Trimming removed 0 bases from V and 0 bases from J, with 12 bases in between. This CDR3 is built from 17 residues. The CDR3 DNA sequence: TGTGCCAGCAGCTTAGATACGCCGGGATACTCTGGAAACACCATATATTTT. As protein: CASSLDTPGYSGNTIYF.

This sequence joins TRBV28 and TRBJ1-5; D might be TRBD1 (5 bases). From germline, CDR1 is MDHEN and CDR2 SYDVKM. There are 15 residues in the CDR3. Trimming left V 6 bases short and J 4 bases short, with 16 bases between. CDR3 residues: CASSSQGGRNQPQHF. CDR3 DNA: TGTGCCAGCAGCAGTCAGGGAGGGAGGAATCAGCCCCAGCATTTT.

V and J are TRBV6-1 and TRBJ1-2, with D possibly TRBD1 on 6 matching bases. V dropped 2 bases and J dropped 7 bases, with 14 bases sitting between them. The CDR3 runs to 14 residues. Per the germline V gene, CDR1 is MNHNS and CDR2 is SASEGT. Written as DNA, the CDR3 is TGTGCCAGCAGTGAAAGGGGGGGCGCGGGTGGCTACACCTTC. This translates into CASSERGGAGGYTF.

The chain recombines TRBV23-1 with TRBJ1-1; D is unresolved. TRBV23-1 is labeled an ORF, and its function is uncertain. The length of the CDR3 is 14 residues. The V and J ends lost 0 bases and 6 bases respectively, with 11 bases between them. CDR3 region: CASSQSANRAEAFF. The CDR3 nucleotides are TGCGCCAGCAGTCAATCGGCAAACCGGGCTGAAGCTTTCTTT.

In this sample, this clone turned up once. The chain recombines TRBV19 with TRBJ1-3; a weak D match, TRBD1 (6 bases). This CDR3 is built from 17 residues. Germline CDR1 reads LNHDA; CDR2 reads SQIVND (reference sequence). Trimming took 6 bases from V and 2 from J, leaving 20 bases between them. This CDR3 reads CASSLNRERNAGNTIYF. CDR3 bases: TGTGCCAGTAGCTTAAACAGGGAAAGGAACGCTGGAAACACCATATATTTT.

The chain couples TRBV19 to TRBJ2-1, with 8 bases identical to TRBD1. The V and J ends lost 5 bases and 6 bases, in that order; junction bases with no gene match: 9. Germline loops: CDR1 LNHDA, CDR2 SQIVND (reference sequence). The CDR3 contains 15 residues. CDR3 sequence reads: CASSPGQGFLNEQFF. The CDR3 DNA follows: TGTGCCAGTAGTCCAGGACAGGGCTTCCTCAATGAGCAGTTCTTC.

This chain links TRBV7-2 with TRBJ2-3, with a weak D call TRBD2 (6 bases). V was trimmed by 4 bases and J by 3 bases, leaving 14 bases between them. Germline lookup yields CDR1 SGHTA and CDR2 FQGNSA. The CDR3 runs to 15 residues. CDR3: CASSSLGGKTDTQYF. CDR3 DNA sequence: TGTGCCAGCAGCTCCCTCGGGGGAAAAACAGATACGCAGTATTTT.

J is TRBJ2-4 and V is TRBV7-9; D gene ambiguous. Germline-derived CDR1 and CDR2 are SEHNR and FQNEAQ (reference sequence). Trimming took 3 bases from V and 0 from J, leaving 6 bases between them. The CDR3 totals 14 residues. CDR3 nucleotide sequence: TGTGCCAGCAGCTTGCACTTAGCCAAAAACATTCAGTACTTC. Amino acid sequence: CASSLHLAKNIQYF.